This TCR beta chain was documented in a study of Ad26.COV2.S vaccination and SARS-CoV-2 variants. The overall study: Administration of Ad26.COV2.S was intramuscular, either once or twice 56 days apart.

The table came from immunoSEQ multiplex PCR; TCRdb's copy has only in-frame clones and leaves some out. This table holds roughly 380,000 clones, approximately 88% found once. Sample treatment: around 19 received Ad26.COV2.S at low or high dose, single or two shots; 5 received placebo; per-sample allocation not given. Sampling took place 63 days after the first vaccine or placebo injection. This sample comprised peripheral blood, obtained in a trial of Ad26.COV2.S vaccine versus placebo. The clonotype comes from a person aged 18-60 years who received the Ad26.COV2.S COVID-19 vaccine or a placebo.

The CDR3 sequence is CASSDRQGTDTQYF. In DNA form, the CDR3 reads TGTGCCAGCAGCGACCGGCAGGGGACAGATACGCAGTATTTT. This chain joins TRBV11-3 and TRBJ2-3, with a tentative D call TRBD1 (6 bases). The CDR3 runs 14 residues. V was shortened by 5 bases and J by 3 bases, with 12 bases between the two germline ends. Germline V CDR1 and CDR2: SGHNT, YENEEA.